The clone carrying this TCR beta chain was recorded at least ten times. Its antigen remains unknown. The sample is drawn from a study of T cells after yellow fever vaccination. Study at large: When fractions had low cell numbers, they were prepared with SMART-Seq v4 Ultra Low Input. Study observations and caveats: Weaker, the secondary response had a peak occurring faster, on day 5 versus 15.

Germline CDR1 and CDR2: SQVTM and ANQGSEA. The CDR3 covers 12 residues. V was cut by 0 bases and J by 6 bases, with 8 bases left in between. TCRdb recomputed calls from the 5' RACE reads with MiXCR, one row per CDR3 protein. The sample lists about 160,000 distinct CDR3 sequences, about 7% occurring once. The gene calls are TRBV29-1 and TRBJ1-1; the D is unclear. The material was CD4+ T cells sorted from PBMCs, obtained less than 6 days after the first yellow fever vaccination. This clonotype originated in a man aged 18 to 29 who received the YFV17D yellow fever vaccine. This chain's CDR3 is CSVEDGGAEAFF. Written as DNA, the CDR3 is TGCAGCGTTGAAGACGGTGGGGCTGAAGCTTTCTTT.